This TCR beta chain was recorded in a study of T-cell reconstitution after alpha-beta-depleted transplantation in children. General study results and limits: Newly generated T cells supplied most T-cell counts and diversity one year post-transplant. Surviving thymic progenitors and recipient T cells were the source of high TCRbeta diversity at day 60 in some patients. Several hundred rapidly expanded clones from non-depleted graft cells reportedly supplied alpha-beta T cells about two months post-transplant.

The authors prepared the TCRbeta library with unique molecular identifiers. TCRdb re-derived calls from the PCR reads in MiXCR, one entry per CDR3 protein. Here the sample spans 200,000 to 250,000 distinct CDR3 sequences, 20% to 30% being singletons. In this sample, this clonotype turned up a few times. What it binds is unknown. Germline CDR1 LNHNV, CDR2 YYDKDF (reference sequence). The V gene end was trimmed by 1 base and the J gene end by 4 bases; junction bases not matched to a gene: 3. The CDR3 is 14 residues long. The sample in question was PBMCs, mostly from graft donor cells, obtained 360 days after TCRalphabeta/CD19-depleted stem cell transplant. The source of this sequence is a female patient aged 2-15 years who had a stem cell transplant for congenital amegakaryocytic thrombocytopenia, so the T cells may come from the graft donor. The chain has TRBV15 and TRBJ1-2; 7 positions match TRBD1. The CDR3: CATSRGGQTYGYTF. Written as DNA, the CDR3 is TGTGCCACCAGCAGAGGGGGACAGACCTATGGCTACACCTTC.